Each of the 14 T cell receptor beta chains below was sequenced from the same sample in a study of cytomegalovirus exposure and HLA in healthy donors. With 60 Vbeta and 13 Jbeta primers, the PCR was carried out. Generated by immunoSEQ multiplex PCR, the TCRdb table keeps only in-frame clones and is missing some. This table holds around 130,000 clones, approximately 80% found once. Source material: PBMCs. The receptors here all came from a young woman in good health and CMV-seropositive.

The chain is built from TRBV14 and TRBJ2-2; D perhaps matches TRBD2 (5 bases). CDR1 and CDR2 from the germline V gene are SGHDN and FVKESK. V lost 4 bases and J lost 4, with 19 bases in between. This CDR3 has 17 residues. This chain's CDR3 is CASSLSDLIGGTGELFF. The CDR3 DNA is TGTGCCAGCAGCCTTTCAGACTTGATCGGAGGCACCGGGGAGCTGTTTTTT.

V and J are TRBV9 and TRBJ2-1, with TRBD1 as a possible D gene (6 bases). Germline V lookup: CDR1 SGDLS, CDR2 YYNGEE. CDR3 size: 15 residues. V lost 4 bases and J lost 8, with 19 bases in between. CDR3 nucleotides: TGTGCCAGCAGCAAGCTTGTGGGGGCGGTCGATGAGCAGTTCTTC. Translation: CASSKLVGAVDEQFF.

The V gene is TRBV6-1, the J gene TRBJ2-7; TRBD2 agrees at 8 bases. This CDR3 has 14 amino acids. Trimming took 3 bases from V and 6 from J; bases not matched to a gene: 7. CDR1 and CDR2 (germline): MNHNS, SASEGT. The CDR3: CASSEQRGGFEQYF. CDR3 coding DNA: TGTGCCAGCAGTGAGCAACGGGGGGGCTTCGAGCAGTACTTC.

The V gene is TRBV25-1, the J gene TRBJ2-7; 12 nucleotides agree with TRBD1. Trimming removed 4 bases from V and 5 bases from J; junction bases left unmatched: 6. The CDR3 sequence is 15 residues long. The V gene's germline CDR1 is MGHDK and CDR2 SYGVNS. The CDR3, as DNA: TGTGCCAGCAGTGCCCTGGGACAGGGGGCCCACGAGCAGTACTTC. Translating it yields CASSALGQGAHEQYF.

Only a few counts were recorded for this clone. V is TRBV5-1 and J is TRBJ2-7, with a tentative D call TRBD1 (6 bases). Germline lookup yields CDR1 SGHRS and CDR2 YFSETQ. The CDR3 covers 14 residues. The ends were cut back, 0 bases at V and 4 bases at J, with 11 bases in the middle. The CDR3 DNA is TGCGCCAGCAGCTTGGCCACCACAGGGTACGAGCAGTACTTC. As protein: CASSLATTGYEQYF.

J is TRBJ2-2 and V is TRBV9, with a weak D call TRBD1 (6 bases). There are 16 residues in the CDR3. Germline V CDR1 and CDR2: SGDLS, YYNGEE. Trimming removed 4 bases at V and 5 bases at J, with 18 bases between. CDR3 loop: CASSTRSGAVTGELFF. The CDR3 nucleotides read TGTGCCAGCAGCACCCGGTCAGGGGCCGTAACCGGGGAGCTGTTTTTT. The variable domain in full, with the rest retrieved from reference TRBV9 and TRBJ2-2, is DSGVTQTPKHLITATGQRVTLRCSPRSGDLSVYWYQQSLDQGLQFLIQYYNGEERAKGNILERFSAQQFPDLHSELNLSSLELGDSALYFCASSTRSGAVTGELFFGEGSRLTVL.

V is TRBV6-1 and J is TRBJ1-2, with a tentative D call TRBD1 (6 bases). The CDR3 runs to 13 residues. Germline V gene data show CDR1 as MNHNS and CDR2 as SASEGT. V was pared by 7 bases and J by 0 bases, with 9 bases between. CDR3 nucleotides: TGTGCCAGCATGGGGGACACTAACTATGGCTACACCTTC. Protein sequence: CASMGDTNYGYTF.

The genes are TRBV7-9 and TRBJ1-3, with 7 bases lining up with TRBD1. Germline CDR1 is SEHNR and CDR2 is FQNEAQ (reference sequence). With V trimmed by 8 bases and J by 0 bases, 1 base remained unmatched. The CDR3 runs 13 residues. CDR3 in DNA: TGTGCCAGCGACAGGGCCTCTGGAAACACCATATATTTT. Its translation is CASDRASGNTIYF.

The rearrangement uses TRBV6-5 and TRBJ2-1; 13 bases line up with TRBD2. V lost 1 base, J lost 8 bases, and 5 bases stayed unmatched. Per the germline V gene, CDR1 is MNHEY and CDR2 is SVGAGI. There are 16 residues in the CDR3. DNA of the CDR3: TGTGCCAGCAGTTACTTTCGGACTAGCGGGGGCGATGAGCAGTTCTTC. Translated: CASSYFRTSGGDEQFF.

The chain links TRBV4-1 to TRBJ2-3; 12 nucleotides align to TRBD2. The V and J ends lost 0 bases and 0 bases, in that order; junction bases with no gene match: 4. CDR3 length: 18 residues. Germline-derived CDR1 and CDR2 are MGHRA and YSYEKL. DNA for the CDR3: TGCGCCAGCAGCCAAGACACTAGCGGGGGGAGCAGCACAGATACGCAGTATTTT. Translating gives CASSQDTSGGSSTDTQYF.

About this clone itself: The same CDR3 is also encoded by other DNA sequences in this sample. This chain uses TRBV4-1 with TRBJ2-7; 8 bases agree with TRBD2. V dropped 0 bases and J dropped 2; count of bases not matched to a gene: 9. CDR1 is MGHRA and CDR2 is YSYEKL in the germline V gene. The CDR3 length is 17 residues. The CDR3 spells CASSQDLRRGVPYEQYF. The DNA of the CDR3 is TGCGCCAGCAGCCAAGATCTCCGGCGGGGGGTCCCCTACGAGCAGTACTTC.

V usage is TRBV5-1 and J usage is TRBJ2-1; the match to TRBD1 covers 7 bases. This CDR3 is built from 14 residues. J lost 6 bases, V lost 0 bases, and 3 bases had no gene match. The germline V gene encodes CDR1 SGHRS and CDR2 YFSETQ. As DNA, the CDR3 is TGCGCCAGCAGCTTGGGACAGGGTAGCAATGAGCAGTTCTTC. It specifies CASSLGQGSNEQFF.

The rearrangement uses TRBV29-1 and TRBJ1-1; no clear D. Germline loops: CDR1 SQVTM, CDR2 ANQGSEA. This CDR3 comprises 12 residues. Trimming pared 6 bases from V and 1 base from J, leaving 9 bases between. CDR3 sequence (DNA): TGCAGCGTACTGACGGGGAACACTGAAGCTTTCTTT. Its translation: CSVLTGNTEAFF.

The gene calls are TRBV10-3 and TRBJ2-7, with 8 bases that match TRBD2. The V and J ends lost 3 bases and 0 bases, in that order; junction bases with no gene match: 7. This CDR3 region has 16 residues. Germline V gene data show CDR1 as ENHRY and CDR2 as SYGVKD. For the CDR3, the DNA is TGTGCCATCAGTGAAGGTGTGGCGGGGGGCTCCTACGAGCAGTACTTC. Its translation: CAISEGVAGGSYEQYF.